This T cell receptor (beta chain) was identified in a study of blood T cell repertoires in COVID-19 (dated by TCRdb to the early 2020s). Some background on the complete study: Samples from collaborators originated in the United States, Italy and Spain and spanned both the acute and convalescent phases of COVID-19. The repertoires were made available in a free public database intended to serve as a resource for research on the immune response to SARS-CoV-2. The material from the prospective study consisted of cDNA or gDNA derived from T cells, B-cell-depleted T cells, or PBMCs. The samples were drawn from two sources: the first 160 participants of the ongoing ImmuneRACE study, and 1,200 or so subjects contributed by 6 global collaborators. The dataset comprised deeply sampled blood TCRbeta repertoires from subjects exposed to, actively infected with, or recovered from COVID-19. Sample metadata almost always included a de-identified subject ID, COVID-19 status, age in years and sex. HLA class I and class II types, where available, came from metadata supplied by the sample provider rather than from assay-based typing.

In the prospective study, participants were roughly 18 to 89 years old, resided in about two dozen geographic areas of the United States, and were enrolled through a virtual design. In the prospective study, cohorts were assigned on the basis of participant-reported clinical history obtained from a screening survey and a study questionnaire. In the prospective study, whole blood, serum and a nasopharyngeal or oropharyngeal swab were collected from each participant by mobile phlebotomists. Prospective study participants could optionally give additional blood draws and questionnaires over an approximately two-month period. Prospective study blood samples were shipped either frozen or at room temperature before DNA extraction. The immunoSEQ Assay, a bias-controlled multiplex PCR, was used to amplify TCRbeta CDR3 regions from genomic DNA. On the study's bioinformatics: Within the assay, amplification of reference gene primers was used to estimate how many nucleated cells each sample contained. Sequence reads were collapsed and filtered to measure the absolute abundance of every unique TCRbeta CDR3 rearrangement. For each sample, productive Simpson clonality was calculated as the square root of Simpson's diversity index across productive rearrangements. TCRdb stores this immuneACCESS table with in-frame sequences only. Part of the clones is absent; in the studies checked, under half of the shortfall reflects unresolved V genes, and no reason is known for the rest. The D gene and trimming were derived from the DNA, and the V and J assignments and clone size from that table. The sample yields approximately 260,000 clones; about nine tenths were counted once. About 6% of the sample rests with the top ten.

What the study reported, not specific to this receptor: How much clinical and demographic metadata was included differed by source and by participant, and the metadata was provided uncurated.

V lost 5 bases and J lost 7 bases; the stretch between them is 17 bases long. Reading from cysteine to phenylalanine, the CDR3 counts 15 amino acids. The sequence is cut down to CDR3 DNA, 45 bases in frame from base 1. CDR1 and CDR2 are drawn from the germline V gene: MDHEN, SYDVKM. On this clone itself: Its antigen target is currently unknown. One base away there is no much larger clone; base qualities are not given.

The source is a woman aged 25 to 39 with acute COVID-19. The chain employs TRBV28 and TRBJ1-4, with no reliable assignment of the D segment. Sequenced sample: PBMCs or T cells enriched from blood (not recorded which). The nucleotide sequence is given as TGTGCCAGCAGTCGCGGTGGTTGGAGTAGTGAAAAACTGTTTTTT. Translated, this is CASSRGGWSSEKLFF. The full variable domain, completed from the reference TRBV28 and TRBJ1-4 proteins outside the CDR3, reads DVKVTQSSRYLVKRTGEKVFLECVQDMDHENMFWYRQDPGLGLRLIYFSYDVKMKEKGDIPEGYSVSREKKERFSLILESASTNQTSMYLCASSRGGWSSEKLFFGSGTQLSVL.